This T cell receptor beta chain originates from a study of early T cells in non-severe SARS-CoV-2 infection. As for the study in general: Sequencing targeted bulk RNA from unsorted whole blood, leaving chains unpaired.

Researchers attached unique molecular identifiers to individual cDNA molecules. TCRdb called the 5' RACE reads again in MiXCR, with one record for every CDR3 protein. The repertoire holds about 77,000 distinct CDR3 sequences, with less than 15% as singletons. Germline assignment: CDR1 DFQATT and CDR2 SNEGSKA (reference sequence). The V and J ends lost 3 bases and 6 bases respectively, with 15 bases between them. This CDR3 region has 14 residues. This clonotype was recorded many times. Its matching antigen is unknown. Findings and limits, study-wide: VDJdb matching, biased toward anti-spike CD8 responses, missed private and CD4 specificities.

This receptor was identified in an adult who was a healthcare worker with PCR-confirmed SARS-CoV-2 infection or an uninfected control (not recorded which). The donor label of this sample is uncertain. Sequenced here: whole blood, sampled at baseline. The chain carries TRBV20-1 and TRBJ2-1, with D uncertain. DNA for the CDR3: TGCAGTGCTAGTCCGGTAGCCGCCATCAATGAGCAGTTCTTC. It yields the protein CSASPVAAINEQFF.